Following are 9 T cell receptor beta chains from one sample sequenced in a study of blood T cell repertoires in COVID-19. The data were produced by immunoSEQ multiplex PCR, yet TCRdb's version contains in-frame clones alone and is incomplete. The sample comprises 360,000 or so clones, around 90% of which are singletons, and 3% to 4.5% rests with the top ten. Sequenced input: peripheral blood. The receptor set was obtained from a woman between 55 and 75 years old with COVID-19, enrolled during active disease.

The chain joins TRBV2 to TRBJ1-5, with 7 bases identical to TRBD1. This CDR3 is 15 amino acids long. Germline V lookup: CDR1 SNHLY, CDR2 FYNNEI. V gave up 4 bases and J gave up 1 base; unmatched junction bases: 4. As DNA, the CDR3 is TGTGCCAGCAGTGTGGAGGGGGCAAGCAATCAGCCCCAGCATTTT. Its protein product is CASSVEGASNQPQHF.

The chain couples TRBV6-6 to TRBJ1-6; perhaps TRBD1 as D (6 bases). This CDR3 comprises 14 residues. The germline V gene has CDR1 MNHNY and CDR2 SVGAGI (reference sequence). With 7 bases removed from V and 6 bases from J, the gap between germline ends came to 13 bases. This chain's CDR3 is CASTLQGANSPLHF. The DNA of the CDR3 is TGTGCCAGCACTTTACAGGGTGCTAATTCACCCCTCCACTTT.

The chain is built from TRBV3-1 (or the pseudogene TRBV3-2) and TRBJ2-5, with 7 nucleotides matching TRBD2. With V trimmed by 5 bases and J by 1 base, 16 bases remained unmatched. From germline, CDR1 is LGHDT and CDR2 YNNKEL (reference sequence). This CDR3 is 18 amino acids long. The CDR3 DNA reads TGTGCCAGCAGCACCCGCGGGTGGCTAGCGGAGATCCAAGAGACCCAGTACTTC. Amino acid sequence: CASSTRGWLAEIQETQYF.

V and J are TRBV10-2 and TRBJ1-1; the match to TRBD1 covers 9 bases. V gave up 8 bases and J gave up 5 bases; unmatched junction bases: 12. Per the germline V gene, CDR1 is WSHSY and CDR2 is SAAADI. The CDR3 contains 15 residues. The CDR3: CASGQTGTGRTEAFF. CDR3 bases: TGCGCCAGCGGCCAAACCGGGACAGGGAGAACTGAAGCTTTCTTT.

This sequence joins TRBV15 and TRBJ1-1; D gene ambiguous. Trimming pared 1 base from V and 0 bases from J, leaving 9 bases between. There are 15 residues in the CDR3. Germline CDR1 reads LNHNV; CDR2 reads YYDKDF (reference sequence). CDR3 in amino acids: CATSRVAQMNTEAFF. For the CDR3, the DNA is TGTGCCACCAGCAGAGTTGCACAGATGAACACTGAAGCTTTCTTT.

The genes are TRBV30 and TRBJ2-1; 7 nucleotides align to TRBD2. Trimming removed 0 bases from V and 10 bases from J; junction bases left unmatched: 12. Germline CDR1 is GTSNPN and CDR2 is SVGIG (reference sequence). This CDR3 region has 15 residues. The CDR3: CAWSVAGTTIREQFF. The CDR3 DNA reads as TGTGCCTGGAGTGTAGCGGGGACTACAATACGGGAGCAGTTCTTC.

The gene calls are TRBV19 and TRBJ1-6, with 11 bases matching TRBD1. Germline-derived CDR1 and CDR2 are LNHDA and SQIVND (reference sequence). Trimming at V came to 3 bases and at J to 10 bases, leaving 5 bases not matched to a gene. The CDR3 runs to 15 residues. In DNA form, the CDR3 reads TGTGCCAGTAGTATCGGACAGGGGGCAGGATCACCCCTCCACTTT. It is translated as CASSIGQGAGSPLHF. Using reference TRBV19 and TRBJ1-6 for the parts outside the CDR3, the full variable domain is DGGITQSPKYLFRKEGQNVTLSCEQNLNHDAMYWYRQDPGQGLRLIYYSQIVNDFQKGDIAEGYSVSREKKESFPLTVTSAQKNPTAFYLCASSIGQGAGSPLHFGNGTRLTVT.

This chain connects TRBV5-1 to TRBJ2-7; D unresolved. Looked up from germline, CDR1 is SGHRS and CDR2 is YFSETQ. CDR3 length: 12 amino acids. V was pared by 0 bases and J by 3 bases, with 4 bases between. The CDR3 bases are TGCGCCAGCAGCTTGGACGGCTACGAGCAGTACTTC. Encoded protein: CASSLDGYEQYF.

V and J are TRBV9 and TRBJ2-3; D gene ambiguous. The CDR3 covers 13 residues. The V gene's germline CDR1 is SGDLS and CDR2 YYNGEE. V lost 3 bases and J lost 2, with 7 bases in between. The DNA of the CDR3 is TGTGCCAGCAGCGGGGCGAACACAGATACGCAGTATTTT. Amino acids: CASSGANTDTQYF.